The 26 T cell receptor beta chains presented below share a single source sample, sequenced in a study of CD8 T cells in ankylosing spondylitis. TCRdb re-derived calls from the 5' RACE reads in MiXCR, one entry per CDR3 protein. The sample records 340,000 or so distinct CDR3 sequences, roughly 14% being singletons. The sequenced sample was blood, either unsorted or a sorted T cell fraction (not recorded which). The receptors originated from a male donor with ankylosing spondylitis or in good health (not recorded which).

CDR3 protein: CASSSNPAVSETQYF. In nucleotides, the CDR3 is TGCGCCAGCAGTTCCAACCCGGCGGTCTCTGAGACCCAGTACTTC. The J gene is TRBJ2-5, the V gene TRBV4-1; D is unresolved. This CDR3 has 15 residues. CDR1 MGHRA and CDR2 YSYEKL come from the germline V gene. Trimming took 6 bases from V and 5 from J, leaving 19 bases between them.

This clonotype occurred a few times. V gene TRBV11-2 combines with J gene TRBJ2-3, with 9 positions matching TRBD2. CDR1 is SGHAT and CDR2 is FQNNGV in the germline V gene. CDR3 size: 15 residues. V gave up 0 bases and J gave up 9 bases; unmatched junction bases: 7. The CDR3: CASSLERGGVGTQYF. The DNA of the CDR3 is TGTGCCAGCAGCTTAGAGCGGGGGGGGGTAGGGACGCAGTATTTT.

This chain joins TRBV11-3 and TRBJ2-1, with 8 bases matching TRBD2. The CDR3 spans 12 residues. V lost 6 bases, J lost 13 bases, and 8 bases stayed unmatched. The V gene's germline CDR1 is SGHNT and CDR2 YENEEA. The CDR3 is CASSGSGGSQFF. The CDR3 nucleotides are TGTGCCAGCAGTGGGAGCGGGGGCTCCCAGTTCTTC.

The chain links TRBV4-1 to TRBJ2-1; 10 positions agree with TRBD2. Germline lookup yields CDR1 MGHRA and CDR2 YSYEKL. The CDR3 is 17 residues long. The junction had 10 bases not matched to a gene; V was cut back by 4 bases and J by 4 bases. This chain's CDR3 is CASSPLISGGFYNEQFF. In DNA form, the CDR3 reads TGCGCCAGCAGCCCTCTAATTAGCGGGGGGTTTTACAATGAGCAGTTCTTC.

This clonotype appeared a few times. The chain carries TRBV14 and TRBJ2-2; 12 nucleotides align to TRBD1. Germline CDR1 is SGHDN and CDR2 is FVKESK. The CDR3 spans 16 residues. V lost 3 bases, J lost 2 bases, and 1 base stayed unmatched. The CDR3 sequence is CASSQGTGGNTGELFF. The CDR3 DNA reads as TGTGCCAGCAGCCAGGGGACAGGGGGCAACACCGGGGAGCTGTTTTTT. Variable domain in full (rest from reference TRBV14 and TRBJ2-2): EAGVTQFPSHSVIEKGQTVTLRCDPISGHDNLYWYRRVMGKEIKFLLHFVKESKQDESGMPNNRFLAERTGGTYSTLKVQPAELEDSGVYFCASSQGTGGNTGELFFGEGSRLTVL.

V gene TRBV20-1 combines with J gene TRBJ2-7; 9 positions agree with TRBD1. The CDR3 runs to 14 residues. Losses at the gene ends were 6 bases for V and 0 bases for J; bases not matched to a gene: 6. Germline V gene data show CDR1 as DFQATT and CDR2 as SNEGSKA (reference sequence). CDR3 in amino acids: CSAITGGLSYEQYF. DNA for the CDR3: TGCAGTGCCATTACAGGGGGCCTCTCCTACGAGCAGTACTTC.

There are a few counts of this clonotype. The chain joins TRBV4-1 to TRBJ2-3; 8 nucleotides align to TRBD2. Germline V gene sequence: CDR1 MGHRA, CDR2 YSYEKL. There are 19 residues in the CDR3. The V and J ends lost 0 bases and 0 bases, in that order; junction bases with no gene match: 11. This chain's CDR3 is CASSQERAGGIFSTDTQYF. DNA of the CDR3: TGCGCCAGCAGCCAAGAACGCGCGGGGGGTATATTTAGCACAGATACGCAGTATTTT.

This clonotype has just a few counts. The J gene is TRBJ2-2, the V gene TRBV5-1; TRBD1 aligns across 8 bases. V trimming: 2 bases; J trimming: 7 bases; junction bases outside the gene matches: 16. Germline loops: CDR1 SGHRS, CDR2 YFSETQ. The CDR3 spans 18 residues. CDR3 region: CASSFSDSGGVNFGELFF. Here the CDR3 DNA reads TGCGCCAGCAGCTTTTCGGACTCAGGGGGCGTTAACTTCGGGGAGCTGTTTTTT.

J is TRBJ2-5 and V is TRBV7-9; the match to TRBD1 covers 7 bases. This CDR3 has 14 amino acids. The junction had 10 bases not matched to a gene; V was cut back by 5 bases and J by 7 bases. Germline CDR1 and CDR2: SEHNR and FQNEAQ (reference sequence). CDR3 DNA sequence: TGTGCCAGCAGCCCGGACAGGTACTCAAGGACCCAGTACTTC. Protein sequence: CASSPDRYSRTQYF.

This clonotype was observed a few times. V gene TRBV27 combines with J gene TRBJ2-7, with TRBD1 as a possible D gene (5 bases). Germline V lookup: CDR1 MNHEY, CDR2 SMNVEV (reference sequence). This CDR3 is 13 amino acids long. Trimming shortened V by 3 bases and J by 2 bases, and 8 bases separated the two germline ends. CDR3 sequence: CASSFREAYEQYF. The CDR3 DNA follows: TGTGCCAGCAGTTTCAGGGAAGCCTACGAGCAGTACTTC.

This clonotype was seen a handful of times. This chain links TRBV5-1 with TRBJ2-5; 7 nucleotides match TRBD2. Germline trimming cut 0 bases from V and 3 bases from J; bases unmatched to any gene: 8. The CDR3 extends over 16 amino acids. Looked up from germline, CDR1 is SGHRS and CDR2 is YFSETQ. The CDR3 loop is CASSLDRGGVEETQYF. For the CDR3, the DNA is TGCGCCAGCAGCTTGGATCGGGGAGGGGTCGAAGAGACCCAGTACTTC.

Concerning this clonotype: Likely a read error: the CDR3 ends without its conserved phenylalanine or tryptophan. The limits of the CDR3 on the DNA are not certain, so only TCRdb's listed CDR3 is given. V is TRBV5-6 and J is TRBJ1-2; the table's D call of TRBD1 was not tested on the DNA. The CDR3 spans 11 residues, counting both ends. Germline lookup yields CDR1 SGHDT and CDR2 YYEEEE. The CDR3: CASSLAGAGSL.

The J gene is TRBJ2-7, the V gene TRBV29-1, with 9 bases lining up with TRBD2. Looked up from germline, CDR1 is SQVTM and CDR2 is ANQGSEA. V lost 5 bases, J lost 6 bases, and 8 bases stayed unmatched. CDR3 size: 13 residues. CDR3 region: CSVLAGVLAEQYF. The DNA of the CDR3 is TGCAGCGTTTTAGCGGGAGTACTGGCCGAGCAGTACTTC.

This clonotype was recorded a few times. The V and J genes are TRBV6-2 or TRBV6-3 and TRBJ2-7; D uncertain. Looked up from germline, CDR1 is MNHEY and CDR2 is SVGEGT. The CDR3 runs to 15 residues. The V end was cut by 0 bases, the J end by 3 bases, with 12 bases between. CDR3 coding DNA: TGTGCCAGCAGTTACTCGACGGCGGTGGTCTACGAGCAGTACTTC. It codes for CASSYSTAVVYEQYF.

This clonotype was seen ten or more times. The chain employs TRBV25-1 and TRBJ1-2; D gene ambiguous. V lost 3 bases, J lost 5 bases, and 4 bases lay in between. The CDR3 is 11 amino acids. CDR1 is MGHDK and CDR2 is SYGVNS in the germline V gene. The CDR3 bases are TGTGCCAGCAGTGAGCGGTATGGCTACACCTTC. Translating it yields CASSERYGYTF.

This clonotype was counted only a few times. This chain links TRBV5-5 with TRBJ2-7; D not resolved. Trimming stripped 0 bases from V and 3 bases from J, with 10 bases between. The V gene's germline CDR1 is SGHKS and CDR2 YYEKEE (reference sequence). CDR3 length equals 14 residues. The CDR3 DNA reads TGTGCCAGCAGCTTGGGTGTCGGCTACTACGAGCAGTACTTC. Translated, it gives CASSLGVGYYEQYF.

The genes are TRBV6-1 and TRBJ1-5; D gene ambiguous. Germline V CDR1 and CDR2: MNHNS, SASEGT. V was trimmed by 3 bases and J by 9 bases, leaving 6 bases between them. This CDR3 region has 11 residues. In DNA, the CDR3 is TGTGCCAGCAGTGACAAGCGGCCCCAGCATTTT. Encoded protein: CASSDKRPQHF.

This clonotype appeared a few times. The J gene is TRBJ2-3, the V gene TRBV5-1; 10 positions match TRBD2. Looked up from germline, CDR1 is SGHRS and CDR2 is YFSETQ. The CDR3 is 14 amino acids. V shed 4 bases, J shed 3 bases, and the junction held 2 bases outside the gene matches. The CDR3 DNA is TGCGCCAGCAGCCAGGGACTAGCGACAGATACGCAGTATTTT. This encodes CASSQGLATDTQYF.

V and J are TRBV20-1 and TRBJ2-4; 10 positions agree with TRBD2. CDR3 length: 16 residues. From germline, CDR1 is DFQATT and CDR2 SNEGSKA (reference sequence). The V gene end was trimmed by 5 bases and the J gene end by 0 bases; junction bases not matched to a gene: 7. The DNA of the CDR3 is TGCAGTGCTTCGACGGGACTAGCGTTAGCCAAAAACATTCAGTACTTC. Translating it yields CSASTGLALAKNIQYF.

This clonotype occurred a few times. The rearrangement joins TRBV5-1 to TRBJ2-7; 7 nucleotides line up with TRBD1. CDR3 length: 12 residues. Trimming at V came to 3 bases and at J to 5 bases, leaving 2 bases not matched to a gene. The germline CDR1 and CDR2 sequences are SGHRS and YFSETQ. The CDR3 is CASSSGQDEQYF. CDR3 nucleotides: TGCGCCAGCAGCTCCGGACAGGACGAGCAGTACTTC.

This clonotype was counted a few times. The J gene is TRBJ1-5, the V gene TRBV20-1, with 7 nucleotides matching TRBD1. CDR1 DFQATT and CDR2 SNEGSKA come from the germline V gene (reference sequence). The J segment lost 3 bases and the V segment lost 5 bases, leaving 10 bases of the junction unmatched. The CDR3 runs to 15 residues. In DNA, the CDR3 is TGCAGTGCTCAAGGGGGCCCAGGGCCCAATCAGCCCCAGCATTTT. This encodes CSAQGGPGPNQPQHF.

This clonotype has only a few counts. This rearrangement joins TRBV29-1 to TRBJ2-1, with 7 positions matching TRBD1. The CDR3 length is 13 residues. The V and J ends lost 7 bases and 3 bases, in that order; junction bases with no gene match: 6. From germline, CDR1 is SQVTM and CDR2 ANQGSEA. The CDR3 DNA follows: TGCAGCGCCTCGACAGGGCTCTACAATGAGCAGTTCTTC. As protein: CSASTGLYNEQFF.

The CDR3 protein is CSVTVNTEAFF. CDR3 nucleotide sequence: TGCAGCGTTACAGTGAACACTGAAGCTTTCTTT. V is TRBV29-1 and J is TRBJ1-1, with unresolved D. This CDR3 region has 11 residues. With 5 bases removed from V and 0 bases from J, the gap between germline ends came to 4 bases. Germline V gene lookup returns CDR1 SQVTM and CDR2 ANQGSEA. The variable domain in full, with the rest retrieved from reference TRBV29-1 and TRBJ1-1, is SAVISQKPSRDICQRGTSLTIQCQVDSQVTMMFWYRQQPGQSLTLIATANQGSEATYESGFVIDKFPISRPNLTFSTLTVSNMSPEDSSIYLCSVTVNTEAFFGQGTRLTVV.

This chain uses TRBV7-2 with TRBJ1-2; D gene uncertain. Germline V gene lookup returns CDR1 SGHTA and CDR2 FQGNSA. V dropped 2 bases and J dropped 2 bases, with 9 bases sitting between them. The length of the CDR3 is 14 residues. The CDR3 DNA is TGTGCCAGCAGCTTACGGACCCGAAACTATGGCTACACCTTC. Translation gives CASSLRTRNYGYTF. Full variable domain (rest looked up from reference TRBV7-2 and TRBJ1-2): GAGVSQSPSNKVTEKGKDVELRCDPISGHTALYWYRQSLGQGLEFLIYFQGNSAPDKSGLPSDRFSAERTGGSVSTLTIQRTQQEDSAVYLCASSLRTRNYGYTFGSGTRLTVV.

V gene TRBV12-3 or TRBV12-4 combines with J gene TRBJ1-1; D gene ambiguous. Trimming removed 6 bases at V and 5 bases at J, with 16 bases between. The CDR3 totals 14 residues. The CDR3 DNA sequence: TGTGCCAGCAGGGCGGGCATTACGGGAACTGAAGCTTTCTTT. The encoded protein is CASRAGITGTEAFF.

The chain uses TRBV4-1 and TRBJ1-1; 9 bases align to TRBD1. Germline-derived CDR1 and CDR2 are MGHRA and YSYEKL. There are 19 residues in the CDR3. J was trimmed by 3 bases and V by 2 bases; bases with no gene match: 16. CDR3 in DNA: TGCGCCAGCAGCCAAAGGGGGACAGGGATACGGATATGGGACACTGAAGCTTTCTTT. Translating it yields CASSQRGTGIRIWDTEAFF.